A selection of T cell receptor beta chains follows, all from one sample in a study of shared T cell receptors in the human thymus. Libraries were prepared by immunoSEQ multiplex PCR; TCRdb keeps only in-frame clonotypes and omits some of them. The sample yields hundreds of thousands of clones, over 75% seen once. The data also belong to a second study, concerning human thymus T cells.

The sequenced material came from thymocytes. All receptors derive from a boy under two years old with a congenital heart defect. CDR3s include the opening cysteine and the closing phenylalanine or tryptophan. Fields, in order: clone size, J gene, V gene, D gene, CDR3 DNA, CDR3 protein. The D gene is left open where the match is weak. Not all rows give a size; the values are once, few, many and, for expanded clones, a class.

>.|TRBJ2-7|TRBV5-1|TRBD2
TGCGCCAGCAGCTTGGCCCTCGGGGGAACTAGCGGGAGAGGGGTCGAGCAGTACTTC
CASSLALGGTSGRGVEQYF
>.|TRBJ2-1|TRBV30|.
TGTGCCTGGAGTGTAGAGGGCTTCGGCCCCTACAATGAGCAGTTCTTC
CAWSVEGFGPYNEQFF
>.|TRBJ2-3|TRBV7-2|TRBD2
TGTGCCAGCAGCATTAGCGGGAGGTTCACAGATACGCAGTATTTT
CASSISGRFTDTQYF
>.|TRBJ2-3|TRBV9|TRBD2
TGTGCCAGCAGGGGGAGGGCCGGTGATACGCAGTATTTT
CASRGRAGDTQYF
>.|TRBJ2-5|TRBV28|.
TGTGCCAGCAGTTTATGCCAGACAGCTCAAGAGACCCAGTACTTC
CASSLCQTAQETQYF
>.|TRBJ2-5|TRBV14|.
TGTGCCAGCAGCCAACGGTCCCAAGAGACCCAGTACTTC
CASSQRSQETQYF
>.|TRBJ1-5|TRBV5-4|.
TGTGCCAGCAGCCCCGGGACACCCTATAGCAATCAGCCCCAGCATTTT
CASSPGTPYSNQPQHF
>.|TRBJ2-3|TRBV30|.
TGTGCCTGGAGTCCCCGCGGCAGGGCAGATACGCAGTATTTT
CAWSPRGRADTQYF
>.|TRBJ1-3|TRBV15|.
TGTGCCACCCTAGGTTGGGGCCACTCTGGAAACACCATATATTTT
CATLGWGHSGNTIYF
>few|TRBJ2-7|TRBV25-1|.
TGTGCCAGGACAACCTGGGAGGCTAGCAACTACGAGCAGTACTTC
CARTTWEASNYEQYF
>.|TRBJ2-5|TRBV5-1|TRBD1
TGCGCCAGCCGGGACAGTCAAGAGACCCAGTACTTC
CASRDSQETQYF
>.|TRBJ2-1|TRBV7-9|.
TGTGCCAGCAGCTTAGCTGCATCTGGACAGATCAATGAGCAGTTCTTC
CASSLAASGQINEQFF
>.|TRBJ1-5|TRBV19|TRBD1
TGTGCCAGTAGTACCGCGTCCAGGGGGCGTCAGCCCCAGCATTTT
CASSTASRGRQPQHF
>.|TRBJ2-3|TRBV5-1|.
TGCGCCAGCAGCATCGGGTTCACAGATACGCAGTATTTT
CASSIGFTDTQYF
>.|TRBJ2-7|TRBV19|.
TGTGCCAGTAGGAGCAGGCTAACCTACGAGCAGTACTTC
CASRSRLTYEQYF
>.|TRBJ2-7|TRBV10-2|TRBD1
TGCGCCAGCAGTGACCCCAGGGGGAGTCCCTACGAGCAGTACTTC
CASSDPRGSPYEQYF
>once|TRBJ2-5|TRBV6-5|.
TGTGCCAGCAGGGTCGGCCAAGAGACCCAGTACTTC
CASRVGQETQYF
>once|TRBJ2-5|TRBV4-1|TRBD1
TGCGCCAGCAGCCAGGAGACAGGGGGAATGTTGAAGACCCAGTACTTC
CASSQETGGMLKTQYF
>.|TRBJ2-1|TRBV4-3|TRBD2
TGCGCCAGCAGCCAAGCTTTACGGGGGGTTTACAATGAGCAGTTCTTC
CASSQALRGVYNEQFF
>.|TRBJ2-3|TRBV28|TRBD2
TGTGCCAGCAGTCCGCTCAGACTAGCGGGCCCAGGCAGGGGGGATACGCAGTATTTT
CASSPLRLAGPGRGDTQYF
>.|TRBJ2-7|TRBV10-3|TRBD2
TGTGCCATGGGAGGGTGGGCCTACGAGCAGTACTTC
CAMGGWAYEQYF
>.|TRBJ2-7|TRBV27|TRBD2
TGTGCCAGCAGTTTATCGGGAGGGTACGAGCAGTACTTC
CASSLSGGYEQYF
>.|TRBJ2-3|TRBV7-3|TRBD2
TGTGCCAGCAGCGAGCCGACTAGCAAAGGCACAGATACGCAGTATTTT
CASSEPTSKGTDTQYF
>.|TRBJ1-2|TRBV4-1|TRBD1
TGCGCCAGCAGCCAAGACGGGACAGGGGTACGATTTGTTGGCTACACCTTC
CASSQDGTGVRFVGYTF
>.|TRBJ2-3|TRBV7-9|TRBD2
TGTGCCAGCATGCCACCGGGACTAGGATACACAGATACGCAGTATTTT
CASMPPGLGYTDTQYF
>once|TRBJ2-5|TRBV5-5|TRBD2
TGTGCCAGCAGCTTATATCCGGGGGGGCCGGAGACCCAGTACTTC
CASSLYPGGPETQYF
>.|TRBJ2-1|TRBV5-5|TRBD1
TGTGCCAGCATAAGGACAGGGGCCTACAATGAGCAGTTCTTC
CASIRTGAYNEQFF
>.|TRBJ2-7|TRBV28|.
TGTGCCAGCAGCCCCAAGACAGGACGAATCTACGAGCAGTACTTC
CASSPKTGRIYEQYF
>.|TRBJ2-3|TRBV25-1|TRBD1
TGTGCCAGCCTGGGACAGGGGATCACAGATACGCAGTATTTT
CASLGQGITDTQYF
>few|TRBJ2-7|TRBV4-1|.
TGCGCCAGCAGGGACAGAAGCTCCTACGAGCAGTACTTC
CASRDRSSYEQYF
>few|TRBJ1-2|TRBV28|.
TGTGCCAGCAGTCACACCCGGGCAGGGGATGGCTATGGCTACACCTTC
CASSHTRAGDGYGYTF
>.|TRBJ1-4|TRBV30|TRBD1
TGTGCCTGGAGTACCCGGGACAGTCCCTTGAATGCTAATGAAAAACTGTTTTTT
CAWSTRDSPLNANEKLFF
>.|TRBJ1-1|TRBV30|TRBD1
TGTGCCTATACAGGGGAAGGATGGCTTGACACTGAAGCTTTCTTT
CAYTGEGWLDTEAFF
>.|TRBJ2-1|TRBV18|TRBD1
TGTGCCAGCTCACCACCCCTCGGGGGACAGGCCCACAATGAGCAGTTCTTC
CASSPPLGGQAHNEQFF
>.|TRBJ1-3|TRBV6-4|.
TGTGCCAGCAGTGGGAGCGACTCTGGAAACACCATATATTTT
CASSGSDSGNTIYF
>.|TRBJ1-5|TRBV7-2|.
TGTGCCAGCAGCCTCGGAGGGTATAATCAGCCCCAGCATTTT
CASSLGGYNQPQHF
>.|TRBJ1-2|TRBV27|TRBD1
TGTGCCAGCAGGGGGAGGACAGGGGAGGCCTATGGCTACACCTTC
CASRGRTGEAYGYTF
>.|TRBJ2-3|TRBV7-9|.
TGTGCCAGCAGCTTATGGGTCGGGGGATTGGGCACAGATACGCAGTATTTT
CASSLWVGGLGTDTQYF
>.|TRBJ2-1|TRBV7-2|.
TGTGCCAGCAGCTTAGCCCATCCCCGTCTTGCGGGGTTCCCCTGGCGCAATGAGCAGTTCTTC
CASSLAHPRLAGFPWRNEQFF
>.|TRBJ1-1|TRBV6-5|.
TGTGCCAGCAGTAGAAGCCGGGTCTTGAACACTGAAGCTTTCTTT
CASSRSRVLNTEAFF
>.|TRBJ1-3|TRBV10-3|.
TGTGCCATAAGGGGGGGCAGCCCCACTGGAAACACCATATATTTT
CAIRGGSPTGNTIYF
>.|TRBJ2-3|TRBV5-6|TRBD2
TGTGCCAGCAGTCTATATAGCGGGAGGATAGATACGCAGTATTTT
CASSLYSGRIDTQYF
>.|TRBJ2-1|TRBV7-6|TRBD1
TGTGCCAGCAGCCCCCCCTGGACAGGGGCGAATGAGCAGTTCTTC
CASSPPWTGANEQFF
>.|TRBJ2-1|TRBV15|.
TGTGCCACCAGCAGATCAAGGGGGAGGGCCTGCAATGAGCAGTTCTTC
CATSRSRGRACNEQFF